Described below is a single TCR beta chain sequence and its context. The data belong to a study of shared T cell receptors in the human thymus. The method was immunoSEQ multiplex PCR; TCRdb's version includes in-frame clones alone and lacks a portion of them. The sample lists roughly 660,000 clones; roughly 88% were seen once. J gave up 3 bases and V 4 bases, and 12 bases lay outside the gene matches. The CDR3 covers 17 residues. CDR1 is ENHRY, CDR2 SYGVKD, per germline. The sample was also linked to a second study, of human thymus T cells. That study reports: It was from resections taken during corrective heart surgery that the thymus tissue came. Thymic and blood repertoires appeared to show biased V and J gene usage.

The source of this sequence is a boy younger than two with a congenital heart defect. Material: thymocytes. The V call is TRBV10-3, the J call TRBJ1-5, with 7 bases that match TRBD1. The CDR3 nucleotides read TGTGCCATCAGTGCCGGGACGACAGGGTCTTTCAATCAGCCCCAGCATTTT. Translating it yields CAISAGTTGSFNQPQHF.